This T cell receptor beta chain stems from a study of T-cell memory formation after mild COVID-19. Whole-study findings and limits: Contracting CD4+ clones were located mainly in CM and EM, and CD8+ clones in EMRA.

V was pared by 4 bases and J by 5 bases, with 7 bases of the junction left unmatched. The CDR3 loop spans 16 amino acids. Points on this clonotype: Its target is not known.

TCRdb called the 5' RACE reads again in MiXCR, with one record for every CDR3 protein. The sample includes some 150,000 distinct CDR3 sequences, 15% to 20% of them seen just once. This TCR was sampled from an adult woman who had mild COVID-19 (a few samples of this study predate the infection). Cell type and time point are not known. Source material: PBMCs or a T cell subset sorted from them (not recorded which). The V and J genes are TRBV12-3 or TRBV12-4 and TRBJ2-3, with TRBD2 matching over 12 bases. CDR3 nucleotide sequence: TGTGCCAGCAGTTCCCGGACTAGCGGGGAGGTAGATACGCAGTATTTT. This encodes CASSSRTSGEVDTQYF.